Shown below are 11 T cell receptor beta chains from a single sample sequenced in a study of blood T cell repertoires in COVID-19. Data came from immunoSEQ multiplex PCR; TCRdb stores just in-frame clones and leaves some out. Of 200,000 to 250,000 clones listed, 70% to 90% are singletons. Input material: PBMCs or T cells enriched from blood (not recorded which). These receptors were collected from a man over 45 who had been exposed to COVID-19.

The chain couples TRBV5-4 to TRBJ1-3; D is unresolved. Deletions cut 4 bases from V and 0 bases from J, with 11 bases between. The germline gives CDR1 SGHNT, CDR2 YYREEE (reference sequence). The CDR3 runs to 15 residues. CDR3 amino acids: CASSPAADSGNTIYF. The CDR3 nucleotides are TGTGCCAGCAGCCCGGCGGCAGACTCTGGAAACACCATATATTTT.

This clone occurred once. The chain recombines TRBV12-5 with TRBJ1-2; the match to TRBD1 covers 7 bases. CDR3 length: 18 amino acids. V lost 0 bases to trimming and J lost 6 bases; unmatched junction nucleotides: 16. Germline assignment: CDR1 LGHNT and CDR2 FRNRAP. The CDR3 sequence: CASGLVTLISGGRDGYTF. CDR3 nucleotides: TGTGCTAGTGGTTTGGTGACACTTATTTCAGGGGGACGTGATGGCTACACCTTC.

The J gene is TRBJ1-3, the V gene TRBV5-1, with TRBD1 identical over 7 bases. V was pared by 3 bases and J by 0 bases, with 6 bases of the junction left unmatched. Per germline, CDR1 SGHRS and CDR2 YFSETQ. This CDR3 is built from 16 residues. CDR3 DNA: TGCGCCAGCAGCTCGGGAGGGACAGCCTCTGGAAACACCATATATTTT. It is translated as CASSSGGTASGNTIYF.

The V call is TRBV28, the J call TRBJ1-5; TRBD1 matches at 8 bases. The CDR3 extends over 15 amino acids. Germline V gene data show CDR1 as MDHEN and CDR2 as SYDVKM. The ends lost 3 bases at V and 5 bases at J; junction bases unmatched: 6. Here the CDR3 DNA reads TGTGCCAGCAGTTTTCAGGGGGCTGGCTATCAGCCCCAGCATTTT. This gives the protein CASSFQGAGYQPQHF.

The V call is TRBV4-2, the J call TRBJ2-7; 9 bases fit TRBD2. The J segment lost 3 bases and the V segment lost 0 bases, leaving 3 bases of the junction unmatched. CDR1 LGHNA and CDR2 YNFKEQ come from the germline V gene. This CDR3 is 15 amino acids long. The CDR3 protein is CASSQDRSGSYEQYV. Here the CDR3 DNA reads TGTGCCAGCAGCCAAGATCGTAGCGGGAGCTACGAGCAGTACGTC.

The chain employs TRBV6-5 and TRBJ2-7, with 10 positions matching TRBD2. V was pared by 5 bases and J by 2 bases, with 3 bases of the junction left unmatched. CDR3 length: 14 amino acids. The V gene's germline CDR1 is MNHEY and CDR2 SVGAGI. CDR3 in DNA: TGTGCCAGCAGTCTAGCGGGGGCACCCTACGAGCAGTACTTC. As protein: CASSLAGAPYEQYF.

J is TRBJ2-1 and V is TRBV3-1 (or the pseudogene TRBV3-2); 10 bases agree with TRBD1. Germline V gene data show CDR1 as LGHDT and CDR2 as YNNKEL (reference sequence). The V segment lost 5 bases and the J segment 3 bases; nucleotides outside the gene matches: 4. The CDR3 is 15 amino acids. The CDR3 here is CASSVWTGGYNEQFF. Written as DNA, the CDR3 is TGTGCCAGCAGCGTCTGGACAGGGGGCTACAATGAGCAGTTCTTC.

This clone was counted a single time. The V call is TRBV18, the J call TRBJ2-1; perhaps TRBD1 as D (5 bases). The germline gives CDR1 KGHSH, CDR2 LQKENI. The CDR3 is 16 residues long. The V end was cut by 0 bases, the J end by 4 bases, with 13 bases between. CDR3 nucleotides: TGTGCCAGCTCACCACCGTCGCGGACACTATACAATGAGCAGTTCTTC. Its protein is CASSPPSRTLYNEQFF.

The rearrangement links TRBV2 to TRBJ2-3; 10 bases map to TRBD1. V dropped 9 bases and J dropped 5; count of bases not matched to a gene: 2. CDR3 length: 12 amino acids. CDR1 and CDR2 (germline): SNHLY, FYNNEI. CDR3 protein: CASRDRGDTQYF. The CDR3 DNA is TGTGCCAGTCGGGACAGGGGAGATACGCAGTATTTT.

This clone has just one count. V and J are TRBV24-1 and TRBJ2-5; 10 bases align to TRBD2. Looked up from germline, CDR1 is KGHDR and CDR2 is SFDVKD. V was clipped by 10 bases and J by 5 bases; unmatched bases: 9. CDR3 length equals 14 residues. DNA for the CDR3: TGTGCCACAGCCCTAGCGGGGGTGGTGGAGACCCAGTACTTC. It yields the protein CATALAGVVETQYF.

V is TRBV3-1 (or the pseudogene TRBV3-2) and J is TRBJ2-3, with 10 bases aligning to TRBD2. The CDR3 contains 20 residues. With 2 bases clipped from V and 1 base from J, the junction kept 15 bases outside the gene matches. Germline V lookup: CDR1 LGHDT, CDR2 YNNKEL (reference sequence). The CDR3 reads CASSQSLLAGARAGTDTQYF. CDR3 sequence (DNA): TGTGCCAGCAGCCAAAGTTTGCTAGCGGGAGCTAGGGCTGGCACAGATACGCAGTATTTT.